This TCR beta chain came from a study of blood T cells in healthy people across ages. V lost 2 bases, J lost 4 bases, and 8 bases stayed unmatched. Germline V gene sequence: CDR1 PRHDT, CDR2 FYEKMQ (reference sequence). This CDR3 is 16 amino acids long. Alongside a J-beta primer mix, a sample-barcoded 5' primer served in a second PCR lasting roughly 7 to 11 cycles. TCRdb used MiXCR to reprocess the 5' RACE reads, holding one entry per CDR3 protein. Here the sample spans fewer than 1,000,000 distinct CDR3 sequences, roughly 44% being singletons. The sequence came from a man aged 55 to 70 in good health. The chain couples TRBV13 to TRBJ2-3, with TRBD1 matching 8 bases. The sequencing sample was made of blood. CDR3 DNA: TGTGCCAGCAGCTTAATCTCAGGGGGCAGCGCAGATACGCAGTATTTT. Translation: CASSLISGGSADTQYF.